Listed here is a single TCR beta chain. The data originate from a study of CD8 T cells in Susac syndrome. Study as a whole: The sequenced Susac syndrome patients comprised six with active disease and about eight in remission. Patients with Susac syndrome were therapy-naive, taking corticosteroids, with some also receiving intravenous immunoglobulin, or taking intravenous immunoglobulin alone at the time their blood was drawn.

CDR3 length: 13 amino acids. Germline V gives CDR1 DFQATT, CDR2 SNEGSKA (reference sequence). The V end was cut by 2 bases, the J end by 4 bases, with 11 bases between. RNA totalling roughly 0.45 to 1 ug underwent reverse transcription with random hexamers. The TCR beta CDR3 was amplified by immunoSEQ multiplex PCR across 54 Vbeta, 13 Jbeta. TCRdb fed the immunoSEQ multiplex PCR reads into MiXCR, producing one record per CDR3 protein. The sample consists of some 210,000 distinct CDR3 sequences, approximately 94% of them appearing once. This sequence joins TRBV20-1 and TRBJ2-5; TRBD2 might be the D (5 bases). This TCR came from a human donor with Susac syndrome. Sample: CD4+ T cells from PBMCs. The CDR3 protein is CSARWTGLETQYF. DNA of the CDR3: TGCAGTGCTAGATGGACTGGTCTAGAGACCCAGTACTTC.